The 21 T cell receptor beta chains listed next were all sequenced from one sample in a study of T cell responses to AZD1222 COVID-19 vaccine. Profiled with immunoSEQ multiplex PCR; TCRdb holds only in-frame clones, not every one. Of around 160,000 clones in the sample, 88% were seen once. Source: peripheral blood, taken on day 0 of AZD1222 vaccination. The origin of the receptors is an adult in good health.

This clone was counted between two and nine times. The rearrangement uses TRBV19 and TRBJ2-2, with D possibly TRBD1 on 6 matching bases. The CDR3 extends over 15 amino acids. Germline loops: CDR1 LNHDA, CDR2 SQIVND (reference sequence). With 3 bases removed from V and 0 bases from J, the gap between germline ends came to 8 bases. The CDR3 is CASSMNRANTGELFF. The CDR3, as DNA: TGTGCCAGTAGTATGAACAGGGCGAACACCGGGGAGCTGTTTTTT.

The rearrangement uses TRBV9 and TRBJ1-2, with D unresolved. The V and J ends lost 0 bases and 2 bases respectively, with 5 bases between them. CDR3 length: 13 residues. The germline V gene has CDR1 SGDLS and CDR2 YYNGEE. The CDR3 nucleotides are TGTGCCAGCAGCGTAGAGCCGAACTATGGCTACACCTTC. It specifies CASSVEPNYGYTF.

The chain recombines TRBV19 with TRBJ1-5; D is uncertain. V was cut by 4 bases and J by 3 bases, with 10 bases left in between. Germline lookup yields CDR1 LNHDA and CDR2 SQIVND (reference sequence). CDR3 length equals 14 residues. The CDR3 here is CASSSREFNQPQHF. The CDR3 DNA sequence: TGTGCCAGTAGTAGCCGGGAATTCAATCAGCCCCAGCATTTT.

V gene TRBV7-9 combines with J gene TRBJ1-5; TRBD1 matches at 7 bases. J was trimmed by 3 bases and V by 3 bases; bases with no gene match: 2. The CDR3 sequence is 14 residues long. The V gene's germline CDR1 is SEHNR and CDR2 FQNEAQ (reference sequence). The CDR3 coding sequence is TGTGCCAGCAGCTTGGGGACAGCCAATCAGCCCCAGCATTTT. It is translated as CASSLGTANQPQHF.

The chain combines TRBV4-2 with TRBJ1-2, with D possibly matching TRBD1 (6 bases). The germline V and J ends were trimmed by 1 base and 2 bases, with 14 bases remaining between them. Germline assignment: CDR1 LGHNA and CDR2 YNFKEQ. There are 16 residues in the CDR3. The CDR3 protein is CASSQAEGTKNYGYTF. The DNA of the CDR3 is TGTGCCAGCAGCCAAGCTGAGGGGACAAAGAACTATGGCTACACCTTC.

The chain is built from TRBV24-1 and TRBJ2-3, with D possibly being TRBD2 (7 bases). Trimming took off 8 bases at V and 1 base at J, with 12 bases between the two ends. Germline-derived CDR1 and CDR2 are KGHDR and SFDVKD. The CDR3 totals 14 residues. CDR3 bases: TGTGCCACCACGGGGGAGGGGGGCACAGATACGCAGTATTTT. The encoded protein is CATTGEGGTDTQYF.

This sequence joins TRBV28 and TRBJ1-2; TRBD1 matches 7 bases. The CDR3 is made up of 13 amino acids. Germline CDR1 is MDHEN and CDR2 is SYDVKM. Losses at the gene ends were 8 bases for V and 3 bases for J; bases not matched to a gene: 6. In DNA form, the CDR3 reads TGTGCCAGCGGGTCAGGGGGGCACTATGGCTACACCTTC. It is translated as CASGSGGHYGYTF.

The V gene is TRBV13, the J gene TRBJ1-1, with D maybe TRBD1 (5 bases). The CDR3 runs to 14 residues. Trimming shortened V by 3 bases and J by 1 base, and 9 bases separated the two germline ends. Germline CDR1 and CDR2: PRHDT and FYEKMQ (reference sequence). The CDR3: CASSLGEGNTEAFF. In nucleotides, the CDR3 is TGTGCCAGCAGCTTGGGGGAGGGGAACACTGAAGCTTTCTTT.

V gene TRBV6-2 or TRBV6-3 combines with J gene TRBJ1-5; a possible D gene is TRBD1 (6 bases). V was clipped by 0 bases and J by 7 bases, with 13 bases between them. The CDR3 is 15 amino acids. CDR1 is MNHEY and CDR2 is SVGEGT in the germline V gene. Here the CDR3 reads CASSYSSGVGQPQHF. The CDR3, as DNA: TGTGCCAGCAGTTACTCTTCAGGGGTTGGCCAGCCCCAGCATTTT.

The chain joins TRBV25-1 to TRBJ2-5; D possibly corresponds to TRBD1 (6 bases). CDR3 size: 14 residues. In germline, CDR1 is MGHDK, CDR2 SYGVNS. V shed 5 bases and J shed 4 bases, with 14 bases lying between them. CDR3 in amino acids: CASSRGQGGETQYF. The CDR3 DNA follows: TGTGCCAGCAGTCGGGGACAAGGTGGAGAGACCCAGTACTTC.

The chain is built from TRBV28 and TRBJ1-2; TRBD1 aligns across 7 bases. CDR1 and CDR2 (germline): MDHEN, SYDVKM. This CDR3 region has 17 residues. V lost 2 bases, J lost 3 bases, and 12 bases stayed unmatched. CDR3: CASSLGAGGKFDYGYTF. The CDR3 nucleotides are TGTGCCAGCAGTTTAGGGGCAGGGGGAAAATTTGACTATGGCTACACCTTC.

The chain links TRBV7-2 to TRBJ2-1; 8 nucleotides line up with TRBD2. CDR1 is SGHTA and CDR2 is FQGNSA in the germline V gene. The CDR3 runs to 15 residues. Trimming cost V 3 bases and J 4 bases; bases outside gene matches: 5. This CDR3 reads CASSLTREAYNEQFF. CDR3 DNA: TGTGCCAGCAGCTTGACGCGGGAGGCGTACAATGAGCAGTTCTTC.

The chain employs TRBV12-3 or TRBV12-4 and TRBJ1-5; D unclear. Trimming took off 9 bases at V and 7 bases at J, with 13 bases between the two ends. The CDR3 is 12 amino acids. CDR3 in amino acids: CASSTGRQPQHF. The CDR3 DNA reads as TGTGCCAGTTCGACTGGACGGCAGCCCCAGCATTTT.

This chain links TRBV6-2 or TRBV6-3 with TRBJ1-2; 10 nucleotides line up with TRBD1. Trimming removed 4 bases from V and 4 bases from J; junction bases left unmatched: 12. The CDR3 loop spans 17 amino acids. The germline V gene encodes CDR1 MNHEY and CDR2 SVGEGT. This chain's CDR3 is CASSSATGGSGSYGYTF. CDR3 nucleotides: TGTGCCAGCAGTTCCGCGACAGGGGGCTCGGGGAGCTATGGCTACACCTTC.

The chain is built from TRBV4-1 and TRBJ2-2; 11 bases fit TRBD2. Per germline, CDR1 MGHRA and CDR2 YSYEKL. CDR3 size: 17 residues. With V trimmed by 3 bases and J by 7 bases, 10 bases remained unmatched. CDR3 DNA sequence: TGCGCCAGCAGCCATCGAATAGCGGGGGGGCCTGGCGGGGAGCTGTTTTTT. Encoded protein: CASSHRIAGGPGGELFF.

The chain carries TRBV6-2 or TRBV6-3 and TRBJ2-7; D might be TRBD1 (5 bases). Germline CDR1 is MNHEY and CDR2 is SVGEGT. The CDR3 runs 15 residues. Trimming shortened V by 4 bases and J by 0 bases, and 13 bases separated the two germline ends. This CDR3 is CASSFPQGTSYEQYF. The CDR3 bases are TGTGCCAGCAGTTTCCCTCAGGGAACCTCCTACGAGCAGTACTTC.

The chain recombines TRBV7-9 with TRBJ2-3, with 8 bases aligning to TRBD2. Trimming at V came to 5 bases and at J to 3 bases, leaving 7 bases not matched to a gene. The CDR3 totals 15 residues. Looked up from germline, CDR1 is SEHNR and CDR2 is FQNEAQ (reference sequence). The CDR3 loop is CASSPRVAGTDTQYF. The CDR3 DNA reads as TGTGCCAGCAGCCCCCGGGTAGCGGGAACAGATACGCAGTATTTT.

This clone was seen once. This chain uses TRBV28 with TRBJ1-4; D gene ambiguous. This CDR3 spans 15 amino acids. From germline, CDR1 is MDHEN and CDR2 SYDVKM. V lost 10 bases and J 0 bases, leaving 15 bases between the germline ends. CDR3 nucleotides: TGTGCCACCCTCCGCCAGTTCTCAACTAATGAAAAACTGTTTTTT. This codes for CATLRQFSTNEKLFF.

The chain uses TRBV7-2 and TRBJ1-2; 7 bases are shared with TRBD1. CDR1 and CDR2 (germline): SGHTA, FQGNSA. Trimming cost V 4 bases and J 6 bases; bases outside gene matches: 14. The CDR3 runs to 16 residues. CDR3 DNA: TGTGCCAGCAGCTCACTTAGAGGCAGTGGACAGGATGGCTACACCTTC. This sequence encodes CASSSLRGSGQDGYTF.

This clone appeared once. The chain combines TRBV6-4 with TRBJ1-1, with D possibly being TRBD1 (6 bases). The ends were cut back, 0 bases at V and 0 bases at J, with 20 bases in the middle. Germline V gene sequence: CDR1 MRHNA, CDR2 SNTAGT. The CDR3 has 19 amino acids. CDR3 residues: CASSDSGWGGGQMNTEAFF. The CDR3 bases are TGTGCCAGCAGTGACTCAGGGTGGGGAGGGGGGCAGATGAACACTGAAGCTTTCTTT.

The V and J genes are TRBV7-2 and TRBJ2-5; TRBD1 might be the D (6 bases). The length of the CDR3 is 14 residues. The germline CDR1 and CDR2 sequences are SGHTA and FQGNSA. V shed 5 bases and J shed 1 base, with 11 bases lying between them. The CDR3 is CASSPPGAQETQYF. The DNA of the CDR3 is TGTGCCAGCAGCCCGCCAGGGGCCCAAGAGACCCAGTACTTC.